A single sample gave rise to the 18 T cell receptor beta chains below, sequenced in a study of neoadjuvant anti-PD-1 for oral cavity cancer. The sample's time point: after neoadjuvant nivolumab, at surgical resection. Libraries were prepared by immunoSEQ multiplex PCR; TCRdb keeps only in-frame clonotypes and omits some of them. The sample gives roughly 40,000 clones, approximately 80% of which show up once; around 4.9% is in the top ten. The sequencing used PBMCs, collected after nivolumab (anti-PD-1) treatment. Source of these receptors: a person between 40 and 85 years old with oral cavity squamous cell carcinoma.

The V and J genes are TRBV19 and TRBJ2-5; 9 nucleotides align to TRBD2. J gave up 4 bases and V 8 bases, and 5 bases lay outside the gene matches. The CDR3 contains 13 residues. The V gene's germline CDR1 is LNHDA and CDR2 SQIVND (reference sequence). The CDR3 nucleotides are TGTGCCAGTGGTTTAGCGGGAGTAGAGACCCAGTACTTC. Residues: CASGLAGVETQYF.

The sample holds a few counts of this clone. J is TRBJ1-5 and V is TRBV19; D remains unclear. The V and J ends lost 6 bases and 2 bases respectively, with 5 bases between them. The germline V gene encodes CDR1 LNHDA and CDR2 SQIVND (reference sequence). The CDR3 has 12 amino acids. As DNA, the CDR3 is TGTGCCAGTAGCAATGGCAATCAGCCCCAGCATTTT. This translates into CASSNGNQPQHF.

With regard to this clone: The limits of the CDR3 on the DNA are not certain, so only TCRdb's listed CDR3 is given. This sequence joins TRBV13 and TRBJ1-1. CDR1 is PRHDT and CDR2 is FYEKMQ in the germline V gene (reference sequence). The CDR3 totals 14 residues, both ends included. This CDR3 reads CASRPFGPGTEAFF.

This clone was seen a few times. At the DNA level, this CDR3 is encoded by other sequences in the same sample as well. The rearrangement uses TRBV12-5 and TRBJ1-6; D gene uncertain. Trimming left V 6 bases short and J 4 bases short, with 7 bases between. This CDR3 is built from 13 residues. CDR1 and CDR2 (germline): LGHNT, FRNRAP. CDR3 loop: CASGQLYNSPLHF. In nucleotides, the CDR3 is TGTGCTAGTGGCCAGCTTTATAATTCACCCCTCCACTTT.

The V and J genes are TRBV9 and TRBJ2-2, with a tentative D call TRBD2 (6 bases). There are 16 residues in the CDR3. Deletions cut 2 bases from V and 5 bases from J, with 16 bases between. CDR1 and CDR2 (germline): SGDLS, YYNGEE. The CDR3 is CASSVLSGEVTGELFF. The DNA for the CDR3 is TGTGCCAGCAGCGTCCTCTCGGGAGAAGTAACCGGGGAGCTGTTTTTT.

V and J are TRBV19 and TRBJ1-5, with D perhaps TRBD1 (5 bases). Germline V CDR1 and CDR2: LNHDA, SQIVND (reference sequence). Trimming left V 1 base short and J 3 bases short, with 13 bases between. This CDR3 has 16 residues. CDR3 in amino acids: CASSIGQGFNNQPQHF. CDR3 DNA sequence: TGTGCCAGTAGTATAGGGCAGGGTTTCAACAATCAGCCCCAGCATTTT.

The chain uses TRBV6-5 and TRBJ1-3; D gene ambiguous. V lost 7 bases to trimming and J lost 0 bases, with 7 bases between them. Germline V gene data show CDR1 as MNHEY and CDR2 as SVGAGI. CDR3 size: 13 residues. In nucleotides, the CDR3 is TGTGCCAGCATTTCAGACTCTGGAAACACCATATATTTT. It codes for CASISDSGNTIYF.

The CDR3 here is CSVTGTGYNEQFF. The CDR3 nucleotides read TGCAGCGTCACCGGGACAGGGTACAATGAGCAGTTCTTC. This chain connects TRBV29-1 to TRBJ2-7, with 9 bases identical to TRBD1. The DNA matches TRBJ2-1 better at its end, which makes the J call doubtful. CDR3 length equals 13 residues. The germline V gene encodes CDR1 SQVTM and CDR2 ANQGSEA.

This chain uses TRBV5-6 with TRBJ2-3; 8 nucleotides line up with TRBD2. V dropped 4 bases and J dropped 6; count of bases not matched to a gene: 4. Looked up from germline, CDR1 is SGHDT and CDR2 is YYEEEE. The CDR3 is made up of 13 amino acids. CDR3 sequence reads: CASSPPGGDTQYF. CDR3 DNA: TGTGCCAGCAGCCCGCCGGGAGGGGATACGCAGTATTTT.

This chain connects TRBV7-2 to TRBJ2-6; 7 bases are shared with TRBD2. Trimming removed 5 bases from V and 2 bases from J; junction bases left unmatched: 3. Germline CDR1 SGHTA, CDR2 FQGNSA. The CDR3 totals 15 residues. The CDR3 loop reads CASSPRGAGANVLTF. The DNA for the CDR3 is TGTGCCAGCAGCCCCCGGGGGGCTGGGGCCAACGTCCTGACTTTC.

This sequence joins TRBV18 and TRBJ1-6; D is ambiguous. The CDR3 length is 15 residues. Trimming removed 6 bases at V and 0 bases at J, with 9 bases between. CDR1 is KGHSH, CDR2 LQKENI, per germline. The DNA of the CDR3 is TGTGCCAGCTCCCCGTCCAGCTCCTATAATTCACCCCTCCACTTT. This encodes CASSPSSSYNSPLHF.

This chain uses TRBV19 with TRBJ2-1; D might be TRBD2 (6 bases). V shed 0 bases and J shed 5 bases, with 11 bases lying between them. The CDR3 sequence is 15 residues long. Germline V gives CDR1 LNHDA, CDR2 SQIVND (reference sequence). DNA for the CDR3: TGTGCCAGTAGTATAGAAGGAGGGGCTCACAATGAGCAGTTCTTC. This sequence encodes CASSIEGGAHNEQFF.

The chain has TRBV7-8 and TRBJ2-5; 10 bases are a match to TRBD2. The CDR3 has 15 amino acids. The trim removed 5 bases at V and 5 bases at J, leaving 8 bases unmatched. Germline loops: CDR1 SGHVS, CDR2 FQNEAQ. The CDR3 is CASSPGTSARETQYF. The CDR3 nucleotides read TGTGCCAGCAGCCCCGGGACTAGCGCTAGGGAGACCCAGTACTTC.

This rearrangement joins TRBV28 to TRBJ2-1; D remains unclear. The ends were cut back, 6 bases at V and 2 bases at J, with 5 bases in the middle. CDR3 size: 12 residues. The germline V gene has CDR1 MDHEN and CDR2 SYDVKM. This chain's CDR3 is CASSPAYNEQFF. The CDR3 nucleotides are TGTGCCAGCAGCCCGGCCTACAATGAGCAGTTCTTC. The variable domain in full, with the rest retrieved from reference TRBV28 and TRBJ2-1, is DVKVTQSSRYLVKRTGEKVFLECVQDMDHENMFWYRQDPGLGLRLIYFSYDVKMKEKGDIPEGYSVSREKKERFSLILESASTNQTSMYLCASSPAYNEQFFGPGTRLTVL.

The rearrangement links TRBV5-6 to TRBJ1-2; tentatively, D is TRBD1 (6 bases). V lost 6 bases to trimming and J lost 6 bases, with 12 bases between them. Germline CDR1 and CDR2: SGHDT and YYEEEE. This CDR3 comprises 12 residues. The CDR3 DNA reads as TGTGCCAGCACGCGGGGGGGCCATGGCTACACCTTC. It codes for CASTRGGHGYTF.

The chain couples TRBV10-3 to TRBJ2-3, with 7 bases lining up with TRBD2. CDR1 and CDR2 from the germline V gene are ENHRY and SYGVKD. V shed 6 bases, J shed 1 base, and the junction held 7 bases outside the gene matches. This CDR3 has 15 residues. The chain's CDR3 is CAISQSGAGTDTQYF. CDR3 DNA: TGTGCCATCAGCCAGAGCGGGGCTGGCACAGATACGCAGTATTTT.

This chain joins TRBV29-1 and TRBJ2-4, with TRBD1 matching 11 bases. Germline CDR1 SQVTM, CDR2 ANQGSEA. This CDR3 comprises 15 residues. The trim removed 6 bases at V and 7 bases at J, leaving 11 bases unmatched. The CDR3 nucleotides read TGCAGCGTCGCGGTCACCGGGACAGGGGGGAACATTCAGTACTTC. This translates into CSVAVTGTGGNIQYF.

The rearrangement uses TRBV10-3 and TRBJ2-7, with D perhaps TRBD2 (6 bases). Trimming pared 8 bases from V and 4 bases from J, leaving 15 bases between. The CDR3 runs 13 residues. Germline V gene sequence: CDR1 ENHRY, CDR2 SYGVKD. The CDR3 sequence: CAILAPGDYEQYF. DNA of the CDR3: TGTGCCATCCTGGCGCCGGGGGATTACGAGCAGTACTTC.